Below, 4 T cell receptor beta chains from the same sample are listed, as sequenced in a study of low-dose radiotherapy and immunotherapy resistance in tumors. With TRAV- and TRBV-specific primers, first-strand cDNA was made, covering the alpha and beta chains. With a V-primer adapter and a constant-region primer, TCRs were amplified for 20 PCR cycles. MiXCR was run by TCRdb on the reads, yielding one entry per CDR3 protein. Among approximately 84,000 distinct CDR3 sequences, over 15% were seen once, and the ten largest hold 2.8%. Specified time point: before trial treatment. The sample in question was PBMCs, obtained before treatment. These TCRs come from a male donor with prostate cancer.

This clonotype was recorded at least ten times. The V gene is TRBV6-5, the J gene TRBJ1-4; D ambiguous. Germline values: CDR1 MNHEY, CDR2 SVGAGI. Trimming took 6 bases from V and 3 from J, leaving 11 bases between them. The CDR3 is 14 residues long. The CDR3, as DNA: TGTGCCAGCAGCTCTTCCGGGTCTAATGAAAAACTGTTTTTT. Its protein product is CASSSSGSNEKLFF.

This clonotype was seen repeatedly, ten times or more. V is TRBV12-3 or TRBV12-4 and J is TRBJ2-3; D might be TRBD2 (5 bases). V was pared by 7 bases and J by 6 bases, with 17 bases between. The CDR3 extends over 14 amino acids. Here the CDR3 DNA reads TGTGCCAGCATAGGAGGTACCCTTAGGGATACGCAGTATTTT. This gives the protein CASIGGTLRDTQYF.

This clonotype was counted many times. The CDR3 sequence is CASSGREGNTEAFF. The CDR3 region has the DNA TGTGCCAGCAGCGGACGGGAGGGTAACACTGAAGCTTTCTTT. The V call is TRBV11-2, the J call TRBJ1-1, with no clear D. The CDR3 spans 14 residues. Germline-derived CDR1 and CDR2 are SGHAT and FQNNGV. V was cut by 5 bases and J by 2 bases, with 12 bases left in between.

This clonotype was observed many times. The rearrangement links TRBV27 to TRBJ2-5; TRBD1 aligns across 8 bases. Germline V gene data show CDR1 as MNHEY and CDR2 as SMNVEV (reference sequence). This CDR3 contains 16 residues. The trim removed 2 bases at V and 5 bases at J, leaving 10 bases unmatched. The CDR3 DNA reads TGTGCCAGCAGTTTAGGCGTCAGGGGGCGCGGGGAGACCCAGTACTTC. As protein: CASSLGVRGRGETQYF.